This TCR beta chain was identified in a study of T cells in Graves' hyperthyroidism and ophthalmopathy. It was RNA transcripts that yielded the amplified TCR beta CDR3 regions. HTBI primers were used for first-round RT-PCR of the TCR CDR3. In TCRdb, the multiplex PCR reads were re-called with MiXCR into one record per CDR3 protein. The sample records more than 500,000 distinct CDR3 sequences, around 15% being singletons. Germline V CDR1 and CDR2: SGHRS, YFSETQ. Germline trimming cut 4 bases from V and 2 bases from J; bases unmatched to any gene: 5. This CDR3 contains 14 residues. Among the patients, aged 18 to 65, hyperthyroidism was newly diagnosed and had lasted under 2 months.

Sequencing was carried out using blood. The genes are TRBV5-1 and TRBJ2-7; 8 nucleotides agree with TRBD1. The clonotype comes from a woman in her forties with Graves' hyperthyroidism. The CDR3 loop reads CASSQPGQAYEQYF. The CDR3, as DNA: TGCGCCAGCAGCCAACCGGGACAGGCCTACGAGCAGTACTTC.